The 16 T cell receptor beta chains below come from one sample, sequenced in a study of T cells in localized non-small cell lung cancer. Clones were sequenced by immunoSEQ multiplex PCR, and TCRdb holds only the in-frame ones, with some missing. The sample holds tens of thousands of clones; approximately 83% are singletons and the top ten take approximately 6.4%. The sequences come from peripheral blood, collected before any cancer treatment. The receptors come from a man between 40 and 75 years old with stage I lung adenocarcinoma.

This chain connects TRBV7-2 to TRBJ2-3; possibly TRBD2 for D (6 bases). Germline V gene data show CDR1 as SGHTA and CDR2 as FQGNSA. The CDR3 is 15 residues long. Trimming stripped 3 bases from V and 0 bases from J, with 10 bases between. The CDR3 nucleotides are TGTGCCAGCAGCTTGGCGGGACGTAGCACAGATACGCAGTATTTT. Protein sequence: CASSLAGRSTDTQYF.

The CDR3 is CASSYDREDGYTF. CDR3 coding DNA: TGCGCCAGCAGCTACGACAGGGAGGATGGCTACACCTTC. The rearrangement uses TRBV10-2 and TRBJ1-2; 7 bases align to TRBD1. CDR1 is WSHSY, CDR2 SAAADI, per germline. V shed 6 bases, J shed 6 bases, and the junction held 7 bases outside the gene matches. This CDR3 is built from 13 residues.

The chain uses TRBV15 and TRBJ2-5; D not resolved. V lost 0 bases, J lost 4 bases, and 18 bases lay in between. In germline, CDR1 is LNHNV, CDR2 YYDKDF (reference sequence). This CDR3 region has 17 residues. The CDR3 loop reads CATSRDLRIIATETQYF. The CDR3 DNA follows: TGTGCCACCAGCAGAGATCTAAGGATTATAGCTACAGAGACCCAGTACTTC.

The count of this clone is one. The rearrangement links TRBV10-3 to TRBJ2-7, with TRBD2 matching 10 bases. Germline V lookup: CDR1 ENHRY, CDR2 SYGVKD. The CDR3 is 13 amino acids. V dropped 9 bases and J dropped 2; count of bases not matched to a gene: 4. The CDR3 reads CAIRTSGTYEQYF. The CDR3 DNA reads TGTGCCATAAGGACTAGCGGTACCTACGAGCAGTACTTC.

V and J are TRBV7-2 and TRBJ2-7; D not certain. Germline V gene sequence: CDR1 SGHTA, CDR2 FQGNSA. The V end was cut by 1 base, the J end by 0 bases, with 7 bases between. This CDR3 has 14 amino acids. The DNA for the CDR3 is TGTGCCAGCAGCTTAGGGGGTACCTCCTACGAGCAGTACTTC. Protein product: CASSLGGTSYEQYF.

This sequence joins TRBV19 and TRBJ2-1; 9 nucleotides agree with TRBD1. V shed 6 bases and J 2 bases; nucleotides not matched to a gene: 2. Per germline, CDR1 LNHDA and CDR2 SQIVND (reference sequence). This CDR3 is 14 amino acids long. CDR3 amino acids: CASSGQGTYNEQFF. DNA of the CDR3: TGTGCCAGTAGCGGACAGGGGACCTACAATGAGCAGTTCTTC.

This chain links TRBV30 with TRBJ2-5, with 8 bases aligning to TRBD2. The germline CDR1 and CDR2 sequences are GTSNPN and SVGIG (reference sequence). The CDR3 consists of 16 residues. With 2 bases clipped from V and 5 bases from J, the junction kept 13 bases outside the gene matches. The CDR3 DNA is TGTGCCTGGAGTCCAACTAGCGGAGAGGGGTGGGAGACCCAGTACTTC. Protein sequence: CAWSPTSGEGWETQYF.

The chain uses TRBV11-2 and TRBJ2-7; D uncertain. CDR1 and CDR2 (germline): SGHAT, FQNNGV. The ends were cut back, 1 base at V and 2 bases at J, with 9 bases in the middle. The CDR3 is made up of 14 amino acids. Here the CDR3 reads CASSLGDGTYEQYF. CDR3 nucleotides: TGTGCCAGCAGCTTAGGAGACGGAACCTACGAGCAGTACTTC.

The rearrangement uses TRBV15 and TRBJ2-3, with D maybe TRBD2 (6 bases). The CDR3 has 17 amino acids. CDR1 is LNHNV and CDR2 is YYDKDF in the germline V gene (reference sequence). The V gene lost 3 bases and the J gene lost 0 bases, with 16 bases spanning the gap. The CDR3 sequence: CATSSPSGLTSTDTQYF. Here the CDR3 DNA reads TGTGCCACCAGCAGCCCCTCCGGACTAACTAGCACAGATACGCAGTATTTT.

The sample holds one count of this clone. This chain uses TRBV27 with TRBJ1-3; TRBD1 might be the D (5 bases). Germline V gene lookup returns CDR1 MNHEY and CDR2 SMNVEV (reference sequence). There are 13 residues in the CDR3. The V and J ends lost 6 bases and 4 bases respectively, with 10 bases between them. The CDR3 DNA follows: TGTGCCAGCAGGGCGGGGGGGGGAAACACCATATATTTT. This gives the protein CASRAGGGNTIYF.

A few counts support this clone. This chain uses TRBV5-1 with TRBJ2-1; 10 bases agree with TRBD2. CDR1 and CDR2 from the germline V gene are SGHRS and YFSETQ. V trimming: 3 bases; J trimming: 6 bases; junction bases outside the gene matches: 6. The length of the CDR3 is 15 residues. This CDR3 is CASSYTSGMVNEQFF. The CDR3 DNA follows: TGCGCCAGCAGCTACACTAGCGGGATGGTCAATGAGCAGTTCTTC.

This sequence joins TRBV5-1 and TRBJ2-3; 7 bases match TRBD1. CDR1 and CDR2 (germline): SGHRS, YFSETQ. The CDR3 contains 15 residues. V was clipped by 3 bases and J by 4 bases; unmatched bases: 8. CDR3 protein: CASSSGTVVADTQYF. The CDR3 nucleotides read TGCGCCAGCAGCTCTGGGACAGTTGTCGCAGATACGCAGTATTTT.

This clone was recorded only once. The gene calls are TRBV7-3 and TRBJ2-1; D possibly uses TRBD1 or TRBD2 (5 bases each). Germline CDR1 SGHTA, CDR2 FQGTGA. V lost 2 bases to trimming and J lost 6 bases, with 8 bases between them. The CDR3 runs to 13 residues. The CDR3 DNA reads TGTGCCAGCAGCTTAGGGACCGGCAATGAGCAGTTCTTC. Protein: CASSLGTGNEQFF. The full variable domain, in which reference TRBV7-3 and TRBJ2-1 provide the parts outside the CDR3, is GAGVSQTPSNKVTEKGKYVELRCDPISGHTALYWYRQSLGQGPEFLIYFQGTGAADDSGLPNDRFFAVRPEGSVSTLKIQRTERGDSAVYLCASSLGTGNEQFFGPGTRLTVL.

This chain links TRBV18 with TRBJ1-3, with D hard to call. Trimming pared 0 bases from V and 4 bases from J, leaving 13 bases between. The CDR3 spans 16 residues. Germline CDR1 reads KGHSH; CDR2 reads LQKENI. The chain's CDR3 is CASSPPGPTAGNTIYF. CDR3 coding DNA: TGTGCCAGCTCACCACCGGGTCCTACGGCAGGAAACACCATATATTTT.

The gene calls are TRBV7-9 and TRBJ2-7; a possible D gene is TRBD2 (5 bases). The CDR3 is made up of 14 amino acids. In germline, CDR1 is SEHNR, CDR2 FQNEAQ (reference sequence). Trimming took 5 bases from V and 4 from J, leaving 15 bases between them. This CDR3 reads CASSPPVRRYEQYF. The CDR3 bases are TGTGCCAGCAGCCCACCCGTGCGGAGGTACGAGCAGTACTTC. Filled out from reference TRBV7-9 and TRBJ2-7, the complete variable domain reads DTGVSQNPRHKITKRGQNVTFRCDPISEHNRLYWYRQTLGQGPEFLTYFQNEAQLEKSRLLSDRFSAERPKGSFSTLEIQRTEQGDSAMYLCASSPPVRRYEQYFGPGTRLTVT.

The V and J genes are TRBV5-6 and TRBJ2-5; D is ambiguous. The germline CDR1 and CDR2 sequences are SGHDT and YYEEEE. Trimming removed 4 bases at V and 4 bases at J, with 11 bases between. CDR3 length: 13 amino acids. The CDR3 DNA follows: TGTGCCAGCAGCGCCCGGAACACAGAGACCCAGTACTTC. It translates to CASSARNTETQYF.